This T cell receptor beta chain emerged from a study of CD8+ T cells in alopecia areata. Germline assignment: CDR1 GTSNPN and CDR2 SVGIG (reference sequence). Trimming cost V 4 bases and J 1 base, with 4 bases left between them. This CDR3 is built from 12 residues. In each case, RNA was isolated and then reverse transcribed into cDNA as the sequencing template. Clones were read by immunoSEQ multiplex PCR, and TCRdb kept only the in-frame ones, dropping some. The data hold roughly 250,000 clones, with 60% observed a single time. Described treatment: oral pan-JAK inhibitor, 5-10 mg twice daily. The material sequenced was CD4+ T cells sorted from blood, taken around week 54, from a patient treated with tofacitinib. The V gene is TRBV30, the J gene TRBJ1-4; D unresolved. The receptor comes from a human donor with alopecia areata. The CDR3 region has the DNA TGTGCCTGGACCAGAACTAATGAAAAACTGTTTTTT. It encodes CAWTRTNEKLFF.